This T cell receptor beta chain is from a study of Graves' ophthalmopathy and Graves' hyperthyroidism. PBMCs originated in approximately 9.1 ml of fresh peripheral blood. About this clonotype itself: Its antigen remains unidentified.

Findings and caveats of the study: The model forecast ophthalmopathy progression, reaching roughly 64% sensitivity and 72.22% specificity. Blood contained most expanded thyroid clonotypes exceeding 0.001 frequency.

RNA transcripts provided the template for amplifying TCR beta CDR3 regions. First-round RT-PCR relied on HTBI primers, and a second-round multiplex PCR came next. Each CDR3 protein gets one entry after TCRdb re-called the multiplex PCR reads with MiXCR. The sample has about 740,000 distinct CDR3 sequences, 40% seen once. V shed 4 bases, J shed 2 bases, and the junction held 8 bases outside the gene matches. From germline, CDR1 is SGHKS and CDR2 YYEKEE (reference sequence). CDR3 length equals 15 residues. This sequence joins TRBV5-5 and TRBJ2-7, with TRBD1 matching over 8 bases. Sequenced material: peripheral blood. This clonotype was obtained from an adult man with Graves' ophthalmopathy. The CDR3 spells CASSVGQGLAYEQYF. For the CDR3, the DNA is TGTGCCAGCAGCGTCGGACAGGGCCTGGCCTACGAGCAGTACTTC.